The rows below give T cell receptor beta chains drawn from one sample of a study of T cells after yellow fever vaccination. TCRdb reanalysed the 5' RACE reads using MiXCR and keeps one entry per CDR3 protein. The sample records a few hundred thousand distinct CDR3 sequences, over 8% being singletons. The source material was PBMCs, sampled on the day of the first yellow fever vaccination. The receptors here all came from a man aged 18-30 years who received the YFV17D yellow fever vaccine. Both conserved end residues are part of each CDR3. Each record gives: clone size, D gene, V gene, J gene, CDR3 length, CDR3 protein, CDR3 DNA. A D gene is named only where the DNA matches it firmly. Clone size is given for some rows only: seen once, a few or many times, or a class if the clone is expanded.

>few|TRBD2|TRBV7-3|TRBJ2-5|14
CASSSLADQETQYF
TGTGCCAGCAGCTCCCTAGCGGACCAAGAGACCCAGTACTTC
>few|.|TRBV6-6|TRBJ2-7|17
CASSSERTFSSPYEQYF
TGTGCCAGCAGTTCAGAGCGTACCTTTTCCTCACCTTACGAGCAGTACTTC
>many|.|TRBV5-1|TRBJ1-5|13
CASSSDSNQPQHF
TGCGCCAGCAGCTCGGACAGCAATCAGCCCCAGCATTTT
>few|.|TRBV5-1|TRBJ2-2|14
CASSSSSGAGELFF
TGCGCCAGCAGCTCTAGTTCGGGGGCCGGGGAGCTGTTTTTT
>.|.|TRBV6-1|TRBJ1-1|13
CASSDRALTEAFF
TGTGCCAGCAGTGATAGGGCTCTGACTGAAGCTTTCTTT
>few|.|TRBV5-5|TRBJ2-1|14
CASTGSGSWNEQFF
TGTGCCAGCACGGGTTCAGGGTCTTGGAATGAGCAGTTCTTC
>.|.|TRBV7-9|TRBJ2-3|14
CASSSRQGTDTQYF
TGTGCCAGCAGCTCCCGACAGGGCACAGATACGCAGTATTTT
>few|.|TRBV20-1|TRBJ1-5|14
CSARDVNGITSQHF
TGCAGTGCTAGAGATGTAAACGGAATAACGTCCCAGCATTTT
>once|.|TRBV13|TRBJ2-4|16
CASSLGVQSGGDIQYF
TGTGCCAGCAGCTTAGGTGTTCAGTCAGGGGGGGACATTCAGTACTTC
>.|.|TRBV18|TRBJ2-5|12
CASSPSDETQYF
TGTGCCAGCTCACCTAGCGATGAGACCCAGTACTTC
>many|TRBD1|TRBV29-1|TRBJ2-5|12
CSVGTGPATQYF
TGCAGCGTTGGGACAGGGCCCGCGACCCAGTACTTC
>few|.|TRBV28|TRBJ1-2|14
CASSFAGAAYGYTF
TGTGCCAGCAGTTTTGCGGGGGCGGCCTATGGCTACACCTTC
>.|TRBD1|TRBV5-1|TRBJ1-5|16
CASSSGTGGAGQPQHF
TGCGCCAGCAGCTCCGGGACAGGGGGCGCGGGTCAGCCCCAGCATTTT
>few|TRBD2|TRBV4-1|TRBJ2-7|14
CASSPPGLANEQYF
TGCGCCAGCAGCCCTCCGGGACTAGCGAACGAGCAGTACTTC
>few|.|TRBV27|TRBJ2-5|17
CASSSLMTGHHDETQYF
TGTGCCAGCAGTTCTCTGATGACAGGCCATCATGATGAGACCCAGTACTTC
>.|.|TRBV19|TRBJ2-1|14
CASSFPSAYNEQFF
TGTGCCAGTAGTTTCCCTAGCGCTTACAATGAGCAGTTCTTC
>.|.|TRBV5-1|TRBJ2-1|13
CASSWGTHNEQFF
TGCGCCAGCAGCTGGGGAACGCACAATGAGCAGTTCTTC
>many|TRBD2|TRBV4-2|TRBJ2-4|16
CASSQQPGGAQNIQYF
TGTGCCAGCAGCCAACAGCCCGGGGGGGCCCAAAACATTCAGTACTTC
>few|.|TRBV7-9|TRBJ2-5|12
CASSPQKETQYF
TGTGCCAGCAGCCCACAGAAAGAGACCCAGTACTTC
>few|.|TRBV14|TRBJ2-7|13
CASSQMGRGEQYF
TGTGCCAGCAGCCAAATGGGACGGGGCGAGCAGTACTTC
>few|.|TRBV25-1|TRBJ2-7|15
CASSELGEGSYEQYF
TGTGCCAGCAGTGAATTGGGAGAGGGGTCCTACGAGCAGTACTTC
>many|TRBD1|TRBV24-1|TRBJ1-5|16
CATSDRDSHPTQPQHF
TGTGCCACCAGTGACCGGGACAGTCACCCCACCCAGCCCCAGCATTTT
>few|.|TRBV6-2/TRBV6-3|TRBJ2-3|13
CASSHGRTDTQYF
TGTGCCAGCAGTCACGGACGCACAGATACGCAGTATTTT
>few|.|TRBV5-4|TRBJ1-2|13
CASSSRAIYGYTF
TGTGCCAGCAGCTCCCGGGCCATTTATGGCTACACCTTC
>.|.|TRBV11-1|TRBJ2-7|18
CASSLAGRAAKSSYEQYF
TGTGCCAGCAGCTTAGCAGGGAGAGCGGCTAAGAGCTCCTACGAGCAGTACTTC
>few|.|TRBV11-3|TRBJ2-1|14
CASSLGGDDNEQFF
TGTGCCAGCAGCTTAGGGGGGGACGACAATGAGCAGTTCTTC
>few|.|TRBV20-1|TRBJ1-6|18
CSARPLRHGSSYNSPLHF
TGCAGTGCTAGGCCGCTAAGACATGGAAGCTCCTATAATTCACCCCTCCACTTT
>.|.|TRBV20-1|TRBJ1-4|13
CSARGTDAEKLFF
TGCAGTGCTAGAGGGACAGATGCAGAAAAACTGTTTTTT
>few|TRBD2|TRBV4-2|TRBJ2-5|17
CASSQAPRAGGLETQYF
TGTGCCAGCAGCCAGGCCCCTAGAGCGGGGGGGCTGGAGACCCAGTACTTC
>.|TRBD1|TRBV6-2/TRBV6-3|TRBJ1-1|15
CASIPSRGSNTEAFF
TGTGCCAGCATCCCCTCCAGGGGGTCCAACACTGAAGCTTTCTTT
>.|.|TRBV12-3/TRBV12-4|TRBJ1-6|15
CASTLPGVGNSPLHF
TGTGCCAGCACCTTGCCGGGGGTAGGGAATTCACCCCTCCACTTT
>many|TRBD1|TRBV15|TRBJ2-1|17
CATSSKGGQGSYNEQFF
TGTGCCACCAGCTCCAAGGGGGGACAGGGCTCCTACAATGAGCAGTTCTTC
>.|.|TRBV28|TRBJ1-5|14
CASSLRTAYQPQHF
TGTGCCAGCAGTTTAAGGACAGCATATCAGCCCCAGCATTTT
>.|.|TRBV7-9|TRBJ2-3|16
CASSQKPGQRSDTQYF
TGTGCCAGCAGCCAGAAACCGGGACAAAGGTCAGATACGCAGTATTTT
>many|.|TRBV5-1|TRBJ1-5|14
CASSLGDTNQPQHF
TGCGCCAGCAGCTTGGGGGATACTAATCAGCCCCAGCATTTT
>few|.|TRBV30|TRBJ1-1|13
CAWSVISGTEAFF
TGTGCCTGGAGTGTAATATCCGGGACTGAAGCTTTCTTT
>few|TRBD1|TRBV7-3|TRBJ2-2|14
CASSRQGIDGELFF
TGTGCCAGCAGCCGACAGGGTATAGACGGGGAGCTGTTTTTT
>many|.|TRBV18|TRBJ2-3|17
CASSPPGTGKSTDTQYF
TGTGCCAGCTCACCACCAGGGACCGGGAAGAGCACAGATACGCAGTATTTT
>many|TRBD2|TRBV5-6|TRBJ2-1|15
CASSFDQRGIDEQFF
TGTGCCAGCAGCTTTGACCAGCGGGGGATCGATGAGCAGTTCTTC
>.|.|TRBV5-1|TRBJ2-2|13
CASSFQVGGELFF
TGCGCCAGCAGCTTCCAAGTTGGCGGGGAGCTGTTTTTT
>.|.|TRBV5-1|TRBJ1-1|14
CASSLGLANTEAFF
TGCGCCAGCAGCTTAGGGTTAGCGAACACTGAAGCTTTCTTT
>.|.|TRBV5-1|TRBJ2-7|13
CASSLVKGWEQYF
TGCGCCAGCAGCTTGGTCAAGGGGTGGGAGCAGTACTTC
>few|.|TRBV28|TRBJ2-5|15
CASTPKGGPRETQYF
TGTGCCAGCACCCCCAAAGGGGGGCCTCGGGAGACCCAGTACTTC
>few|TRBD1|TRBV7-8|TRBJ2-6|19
CASLNFPGTGGAGANVLTF
TGTGCCAGCCTAAATTTTCCCGGGACAGGGGGCGCTGGGGCCAACGTCCTGACTTTC
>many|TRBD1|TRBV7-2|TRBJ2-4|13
CASSFNRGDIQYF
TGTGCCAGCAGCTTCAACAGGGGAGACATTCAGTACTTC
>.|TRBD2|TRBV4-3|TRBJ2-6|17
CASSQGSAGAGANVLTF
TGCGCCAGCAGCCAAGGGTCTGCGGGGGCTGGGGCCAACGTCCTGACTTTC
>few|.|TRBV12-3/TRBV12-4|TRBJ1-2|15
CASSLLLSGRGGYTF
TGTGCCAGCAGTTTATTACTGTCAGGCCGGGGTGGCTACACCTTC
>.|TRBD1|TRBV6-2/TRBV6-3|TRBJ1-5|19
CASSSRKNRGRNNNQPQHF
TGTGCCAGCAGTAGCCGCAAAAACAGGGGGCGGAATAACAATCAGCCCCAGCATTTT
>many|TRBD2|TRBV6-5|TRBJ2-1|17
CASSYSGLAGVYNEQFF
TGTGCCAGCAGTTACTCGGGACTAGCGGGGGTCTACAATGAGCAGTTCTTC
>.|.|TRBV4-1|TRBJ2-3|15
CASSPNGFGTDTQYF
TGCGCCAGCAGCCCGAACGGTTTTGGCACAGATACGCAGTATTTT
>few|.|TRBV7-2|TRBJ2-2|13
CASSLGTVGELFF
TGTGCCAGCAGCTTAGGGACGGTAGGGGAGCTGTTTTTT
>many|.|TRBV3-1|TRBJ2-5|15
CASSRPPHTQETQYF
TGTGCCAGCAGCCGACCTCCGCACACCCAAGAGACCCAGTACTTC
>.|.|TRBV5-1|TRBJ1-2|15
CASSPSRGRGSGYTF
TGCGCCAGCAGCCCGTCGAGGGGGAGGGGATCTGGCTACACCTTC
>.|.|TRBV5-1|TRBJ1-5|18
CASSPSDIIYFSNQPQHF
TGCGCCAGCAGCCCATCGGACATAATATATTTCAGCAATCAGCCCCAGCATTTT
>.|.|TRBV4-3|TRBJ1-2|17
CASSQGVGGWPNYGYTF
TGCGCCAGCAGCCAAGGGGTCGGGGGATGGCCCAACTATGGCTACACCTTC
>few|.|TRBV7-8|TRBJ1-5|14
CASSLESREQPQHF
TGTGCCAGCAGCTTAGAATCCAGGGAACAGCCCCAGCATTTT
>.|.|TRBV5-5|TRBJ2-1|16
CASSSVWALSYNEQFF
TGTGCCAGCAGCTCCGTCTGGGCCCTTTCCTACAATGAGCAGTTCTTC
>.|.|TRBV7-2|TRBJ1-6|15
CASSLGGGTNSPLHF
TGTGCCAGCAGCTTAGGGGGAGGAACGAATTCACCCCTCCACTTT
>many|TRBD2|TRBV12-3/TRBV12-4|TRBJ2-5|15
CASSLGSGGGKTQYF
TGTGCCAGCAGTTTGGGGAGCGGGGGCGGGAAGACCCAGTACTTC